A single sample is the source of the 18 T cell receptor beta chains below, sequenced in a study of identical twins. TCRdb re-called the 5' RACE reads with MiXCR, one entry per CDR3 protein. The sample has roughly 770,000 distinct CDR3 sequences; 15% to 20% are singletons. Another study also made use of these data, one on T cells expressing NK-cell markers.

Sample: PBMCs. These receptors originate from a young woman in good health.

This clonotype was counted a few times. The rearrangement joins TRBV7-9 to TRBJ2-3; D is possibly TRBD1 (5 bases). Germline-derived CDR1 and CDR2 are SEHNR and FQNEAQ (reference sequence). The CDR3 is made up of 14 amino acids. Trimming stripped 1 base from V and 5 bases from J, with 10 bases between. The CDR3 nucleotides are TGTGCCAGCAGCTTAGTAGGGGTAGGAGATACGCAGTATTTT. Protein: CASSLVGVGDTQYF. Drawing the rest from reference TRBV7-9 and TRBJ2-3, the complete variable domain is DTGVSQNPRHKITKRGQNVTFRCDPISEHNRLYWYRQTLGQGPEFLTYFQNEAQLEKSRLLSDRFSAERPKGSFSTLEIQRTEQGDSAMYLCASSLVGVGDTQYFGPGTRLTVL.

Many counts were recorded for this clonotype. CDR3 in amino acids: CASSYGRRSGGNEQFF. For the CDR3, the DNA is TGTGCCAGCAGCTACGGGAGGCGTAGCGGAGGCAATGAGCAGTTCTTC. The chain couples TRBV7-2 to TRBJ2-1, with 7 bases lining up with TRBD2. CDR1 is SGHTA, CDR2 FQGNSA, per germline. The CDR3 is 16 residues long. V lost 4 bases to trimming and J lost 6 bases; unmatched junction nucleotides: 12.

The rearrangement links TRBV20-1 to TRBJ2-1; the match to TRBD2 covers 12 bases. CDR1 is DFQATT and CDR2 is SNEGSKA in the germline V gene (reference sequence). CDR3 length: 15 residues. V lost 6 bases, J lost 2 bases, and 5 bases stayed unmatched. CDR3 DNA sequence: TGCAGTGCAGAAGGACTAGCGGGGACCTACAATGAGCAGTTCTTC. It yields the protein CSAEGLAGTYNEQFF.

Many counts were recorded for this clonotype. The rearrangement links TRBV20-1 to TRBJ2-7; 10 positions match TRBD2. The germline gives CDR1 DFQATT, CDR2 SNEGSKA (reference sequence). Losses at the gene ends were 6 bases for V and 2 bases for J; bases not matched to a gene: 4. This CDR3 has 13 residues. The CDR3 coding sequence is TGCAGTGCCAGGACTAGCGGCACCTACGAGCAGTACTTC. Amino acid sequence: CSARTSGTYEQYF.

The V call is TRBV2, the J call TRBJ1-5, with unresolved D. This CDR3 has 14 residues. Germline CDR1 is SNHLY and CDR2 is FYNNEI. Trimming took 3 bases from V and 10 from J, leaving 16 bases between them. The CDR3 DNA reads TGTGCCAGCAGTGATAGGTTGCCGCGACAACCCCAGCATTTT. Amino acid sequence: CASSDRLPRQPQHF. Looking up the rest from reference TRBV2 and TRBJ1-5 gives the full variable domain: EPEVTQTPSHQVTQMGQEVILRCVPISNHLYFYWYRQILGQKVEFLVSFYNNEISEKSEIFDDQFSVERPDGSNFTLKIRSTKLEDSAMYFCASSDRLPRQPQHFGDGTRLSIL.

This clonotype has just a few counts. This chain connects TRBV7-8 to TRBJ2-1, with 9 positions matching TRBD2. Trimming took 0 bases from V and 6 from J; bases not matched to a gene: 6. Germline CDR1 and CDR2: SGHVS and FQNEAQ. CDR3 length equals 16 residues. As DNA, the CDR3 is TGTGCCAGCAGCTTAGCTCGGCGGGAGGGCGGCAATGAGCAGTTCTTC. Translation: CASSLARREGGNEQFF.

V usage is TRBV12-3 or TRBV12-4 and J usage is TRBJ1-3; D unclear. The CDR3 loop spans 13 amino acids. V was trimmed by 5 bases and J by 2 bases, leaving 7 bases between them. CDR3 protein: CASSRTAGNTIYF. CDR3 DNA sequence: TGTGCCAGCAGTAGGACCGCTGGAAACACCATATATTTT.

This clonotype occurred a few times. The V gene is TRBV16, the J gene TRBJ2-1; D not resolved. Germline V lookup: CDR1 KGHSY, CDR2 FQNENV. The CDR3 extends over 15 amino acids. V shed 0 bases and J shed 4 bases, with 10 bases lying between them. Here the CDR3 reads CASSQSLEFYNEQFF. Written as DNA, the CDR3 is TGTGCCAGCAGCCAATCGCTTGAGTTTTACAATGAGCAGTTCTTC.

CDR3 sequence: CASSEWTGGRDTQYF. The CDR3, as DNA: TGTGCCAGCAGTGAGTGGACTGGGGGTAGGGATACGCAGTATTTT. The genes are TRBV2 and TRBJ2-3; D tentatively reads TRBD1 or TRBD2 (5 bases each). The ends were cut back, 3 bases at V and 6 bases at J, with 16 bases in the middle. The CDR3 consists of 15 residues. Germline V gives CDR1 SNHLY, CDR2 FYNNEI.

The gene calls are TRBV11-2 and TRBJ1-2, with TRBD1 identical over 7 bases. V lost 5 bases to trimming and J lost 7 bases; unmatched junction nucleotides: 10. CDR1 is SGHAT, CDR2 FQNNGV, per germline. This CDR3 has 14 residues. The CDR3, as DNA: TGTGCCAGCAGCCCCCCAGGGGGGGCGAGTGGCTACACCTTC. It codes for CASSPPGGASGYTF.

This sequence joins TRBV10-3 and TRBJ2-6; D is undetermined. The germline V and J ends were trimmed by 3 bases and 1 base, with 16 bases remaining between them. The CDR3 sequence is 18 residues long. Germline CDR1 is ENHRY and CDR2 is SYGVKD. Here the CDR3 DNA reads TGTGCCATCAGTGATAAGGGATCGGGTAATTCTGGGGCCAACGTCCTGACTTTC. It specifies CAISDKGSGNSGANVLTF.

The chain couples TRBV20-1 to TRBJ2-1, with 7 bases that match TRBD2. This CDR3 comprises 21 residues. The V segment lost 0 bases and the J segment 1 base; nucleotides outside the gene matches: 21. The germline V gene encodes CDR1 DFQATT and CDR2 SNEGSKA (reference sequence). CDR3 protein: CSARDRNIKAGSIRSYNEQFF. The CDR3 DNA follows: TGCAGTGCTAGAGATCGAAACATAAAAGCGGGATCTATTAGGTCCTACAATGAGCAGTTCTTC.

V gene TRBV18 combines with J gene TRBJ2-7, with 9 bases lining up with TRBD1. The CDR3 totals 14 residues. CDR1 and CDR2 (germline): KGHSH, LQKENI. Germline trimming cut 2 bases from V and 4 bases from J; bases unmatched to any gene: 3. CDR3 nucleotides: TGTGCCAGCTCACCAACAGGGGGCTATTACGAGCAGTACTTC. It specifies CASSPTGGYYEQYF.

The chain joins TRBV18 to TRBJ2-3, with a possible D match to TRBD2 (5 bases). Germline V gene lookup returns CDR1 KGHSH and CDR2 LQKENI. V was trimmed by 6 bases and J by 9 bases, leaving 28 bases between them. The CDR3 has 17 residues. The CDR3 DNA sequence: TGTGCCAGCTCCCCAGTTCGCCGGTCGGGAATAAAGGTCACGCAGTATTTT. Translation gives CASSPVRRSGIKVTQYF.

The rearrangement joins TRBV15 to TRBJ2-2; D is uncertain. Germline CDR1 reads LNHNV; CDR2 reads YYDKDF (reference sequence). Trimming took off 0 bases at V and 1 base at J, with 9 bases between the two ends. This CDR3 has 16 residues. The CDR3 DNA follows: TGTGCCACCAGCAGAGAGACGGTTGGGAACACCGGGGAGCTGTTTTTT. Encoded protein: CATSRETVGNTGELFF.

This clonotype showed up many times. The rearrangement joins TRBV20-1 to TRBJ1-1; D is possibly TRBD1 (6 bases). The germline V gene encodes CDR1 DFQATT and CDR2 SNEGSKA (reference sequence). V was trimmed by 5 bases and J by 2 bases, leaving 21 bases between them. This CDR3 has 16 amino acids. In DNA, the CDR3 is TGCAGTGCTCGGGAAGCGGTCAGGGGATATAACACTGAAGCTTTCTTT. Translation gives CSAREAVRGYNTEAFF.

Here the CDR3 DNA reads TGTGCCAGCAGCTTAGCGCAGGGCCCGAGCACTGAAGCTTTCTTT. This gives the protein CASSLAQGPSTEAFF. The chain joins TRBV7-8 to TRBJ1-1; perhaps TRBD1 as D (5 bases). V lost 0 bases and J lost 4, with 12 bases in between. The CDR3 consists of 15 residues. The germline CDR1 and CDR2 sequences are SGHVS and FQNEAQ.

This clonotype was observed a few times. The chain has TRBV4-1 and TRBJ2-1; 8 bases match TRBD2. The V gene end was trimmed by 4 bases and the J gene end by 4 bases; junction bases not matched to a gene: 9. The CDR3 is 16 residues long. Germline V gene lookup returns CDR1 MGHRA and CDR2 YSYEKL. CDR3 DNA: TGCGCCAGCAGCCTTAGCGGGACCCTTGTTTACAATGAGCAGTTCTTC. The encoded protein is CASSLSGTLVYNEQFF.